A single sample is the source of the 26 T cell receptor beta chains below, sequenced in a study of tumor T cells in aggressive B-cell lymphoma. The protocol was immunoSEQ multiplex PCR, while the TCRdb copy is restricted to in-frame clones and leaves out a portion. Of about 11,000 clones in the sample, over 90% were seen once. The specimen was tumor tissue. These receptors came from an adult with diffuse large B cell lymphoma.

The chain recombines TRBV14 with TRBJ2-5; a weak D match, TRBD1 (6 bases). Matching the DNA end better, TRBJ2-7 makes the J call doubtful. Germline-derived CDR1 and CDR2 are SGHDN and FVKESK. The CDR3 sequence is 15 residues long. Here the CDR3 reads CASSQEGRGSYEQYF. The CDR3 nucleotides read TGTGCCAGCAGCCAAGAGGGCAGGGGATCCTACGAGCAGTACTTC.

The rearrangement uses TRBV6-1 and TRBJ1-4, with a possible D match to TRBD1 (5 bases). From germline, CDR1 is MNHNS and CDR2 SASEGT. Trimming removed 4 bases at V and 5 bases at J, with 14 bases between. The CDR3 extends over 15 amino acids. CDR3 amino acids: CASSAHGGLNEKLFF. For the CDR3, the DNA is TGTGCCAGCAGTGCACACGGGGGTTTAAATGAAAAACTGTTTTTT.

This chain joins TRBV6-1 and TRBJ2-1, with 8 positions matching TRBD2. The V gene's germline CDR1 is MNHNS and CDR2 SASEGT. V lost 3 bases to trimming and J lost 8 bases; unmatched junction nucleotides: 9. The CDR3 consists of 15 residues. This CDR3 is CASSELRGARHEQFF. CDR3 coding DNA: TGTGCCAGCAGTGAGTTGCGGGGGGCCCGCCATGAGCAGTTCTTC.

This clone has a single count. Sequence at one end of the junction differs from germline and may be a read error. The chain carries TRBV10-3 and TRBJ2-2, with TRBD2 matching over 9 bases. CDR3 length: 16 residues. Germline assignment: CDR1 ENHRY and CDR2 SYGVKD. DNA of the CDR3: TGTGCCATCAGTGAGCCTAGCGGGGCGAGCACCGGGGAGCTATTTTTT. Translated: CAISEPSGASTGELFF.

This rearrangement joins TRBV2 to TRBJ1-4; 8 nucleotides agree with TRBD1. J gave up 4 bases and V 10 bases, and 5 bases lay outside the gene matches. The CDR3 contains 13 residues. Germline V gene data show CDR1 as SNHLY and CDR2 as FYNNEI. CDR3 residues: CAMSGGINEKLFF. Written as DNA, the CDR3 is TGTGCCATGTCAGGGGGCATTAATGAAAAACTGTTTTTT. Full variable domain (outside the CDR3, taken from reference TRBV2 and TRBJ1-4): EPEVTQTPSHQVTQMGQEVILRCVPISNHLYFYWYRQILGQKVEFLVSFYNNEISEKSEIFDDQFSVERPDGSNFTLKIRSTKLEDSAMYFCAMSGGINEKLFFGSGTQLSVL.

This chain joins TRBV5-1 and TRBJ1-2; 8 positions agree with TRBD1. The CDR3 is 16 residues long. V lost 4 bases to trimming and J lost 6 bases; unmatched junction nucleotides: 14. Germline V gene data show CDR1 as SGHRS and CDR2 as YFSETQ. For the CDR3, the DNA is TGCGCCAGCAGCAGGACAGGGATAGCCTCCGGTGATGGCTACACCTTC. It encodes CASSRTGIASGDGYTF.

The V gene is TRBV6-1, the J gene TRBJ2-5, with D possibly being TRBD2 (6 bases). The J call may not be correct, given that the DNA end is closer to TRBJ2-7. CDR3 size: 15 residues. CDR1 is MNHNS and CDR2 is SASEGT in the germline V gene. CDR3 nucleotide sequence: TGTGCCGTTAGCGGTTCGGCTTCGAGCTCCTACGAGCAGTACTTC. Encoded protein: CAVSGSASSSYEQYF.

The chain combines TRBV28 with TRBJ2-2; 8 nucleotides agree with TRBD1. CDR3 size: 15 residues. CDR1 and CDR2 from the germline V gene are MDHEN and SYDVKM. V gave up 8 bases and J gave up 5 bases; unmatched junction bases: 10. CDR3 loop: CASGIGTGRTGELFF. As DNA, the CDR3 is TGTGCCAGCGGCATTGGGACAGGCCGTACCGGGGAGCTGTTTTTT.

The V gene is TRBV6-1, the J gene TRBJ1-2; 8 positions match TRBD1. The V gene's germline CDR1 is MNHNS and CDR2 SASEGT. The length of the CDR3 is 13 residues. V gave up 6 bases and J gave up 3 bases; unmatched junction bases: 3. The CDR3: CASRKQGDYGYTF. CDR3 DNA: TGTGCCAGCAGGAAACAGGGGGACTATGGCTACACCTTC.

This clone showed up just once. The chain carries TRBV7-6 and TRBJ2-7; 8 bases are a match to TRBD1. Trimming removed 2 bases from V and 6 bases from J; junction bases left unmatched: 0. The CDR3 is made up of 12 amino acids. Germline CDR1 is SGHVS and CDR2 is FNYEAQ. CDR3 nucleotide sequence: TGTGCCAGCAGCTTAACAGGGGGCGAGCAGTACTTC. As protein: CASSLTGGEQYF.

The V and J genes are TRBV5-1 and TRBJ2-7; TRBD1 aligns across 9 bases. There are 15 residues in the CDR3. V was pared by 1 base and J by 5 bases, with 7 bases of the junction left unmatched. CDR1 is SGHRS and CDR2 is YFSETQ in the germline V gene. As DNA, the CDR3 is TGCGCCAGCAGCTTGTTGGGACAGGGTTATCACGAGCAGTACTTC. This sequence encodes CASSLLGQGYHEQYF.

The chain links TRBV6-1 to TRBJ2-7; 11 bases line up with TRBD2. The V segment lost 8 bases and the J segment 3 bases; nucleotides outside the gene matches: 9. The germline CDR1 and CDR2 sequences are MNHNS and SASEGT. The CDR3 runs to 15 residues. The CDR3 sequence is CASRGLAGNSYEQYF. CDR3 in DNA: TGTGCCAGCCGTGGACTAGCGGGCAACAGCTACGAGCAGTACTTC.

This sequence joins TRBV19 and TRBJ2-1, with 10 bases aligning to TRBD1. Trimming cost V 5 bases and J 7 bases; bases outside gene matches: 5. The CDR3 sequence is 14 residues long. Germline CDR1 is LNHDA and CDR2 is SQIVND (reference sequence). For the CDR3, the DNA is TGTGCCAGTAGTCTTCGGACAGGGGGTAATGAGCAGTTCTTC. This gives the protein CASSLRTGGNEQFF.

This chain connects TRBV7-9 to TRBJ1-2; D uncertain. CDR1 is SEHNR, CDR2 FQNEAQ, per germline (reference sequence). The CDR3 spans 17 residues. The germline V and J ends were trimmed by 2 bases and 2 bases, with 18 bases remaining between them. CDR3 loop: CASSLFGRPNLNYGYTF. CDR3 nucleotide sequence: TGTGCCAGCAGCTTATTCGGCAGGCCGAACCTCAACTATGGCTACACCTTC.

The chain links TRBV4-2 to TRBJ1-5; the match to TRBD1 covers 7 bases. After removal of 0 bases from V and 6 bases from J, the junction contained 5 bases not matched to a gene. Per germline, CDR1 LGHNA and CDR2 YNFKEQ. This CDR3 is built from 15 residues. The DNA of the CDR3 is TGTGCCAGCAGCCAAGAGACAGGGATTTTTCAGCCCCAGCATTTT. Protein: CASSQETGIFQPQHF.

This sequence joins TRBV6-5 and TRBJ1-5; D is perhaps TRBD1 (6 bases). This CDR3 has 15 amino acids. Germline V gene sequence: CDR1 MNHEY, CDR2 SVGAGI. Trimming shortened V by 6 bases and J by 0 bases, and 12 bases separated the two germline ends. The CDR3 region is CASSPGQYSNQPQHF. The CDR3 DNA reads TGTGCCAGCAGCCCAGGACAGTATAGCAATCAGCCCCAGCATTTT.

V gene TRBV9 combines with J gene TRBJ2-2, with D possibly matching TRBD1 (5 bases). CDR1 and CDR2 from the germline V gene are SGDLS and YYNGEE. The V end was cut by 0 bases, the J end by 4 bases, with 10 bases between. The CDR3 is 15 amino acids. CDR3 protein: CASSVEPDITGELFF. CDR3 coding DNA: TGTGCCAGCAGCGTAGAACCGGACATCACCGGGGAGCTGTTTTTT.

This clone was observed once. The chain combines TRBV6-5 with TRBJ2-7, with D perhaps TRBD1 (6 bases). Germline V gives CDR1 MNHEY, CDR2 SVGAGI. Between the trimmed V and J ends, which lost 5 bases and 7 bases, there was a span of 9 bases. The CDR3 is made up of 11 amino acids. This chain's CDR3 is CASSPGAEQYF. The CDR3 DNA follows: TGTGCCAGCAGTCCAGGGGCAGAGCAGTACTTC.

This chain uses TRBV7-9 with TRBJ1-5; D gene ambiguous. Looked up from germline, CDR1 is SEHNR and CDR2 is FQNEAQ (reference sequence). Trimming pared 5 bases from V and 3 bases from J, leaving 11 bases between. This CDR3 spans 14 amino acids. CDR3 in amino acids: CASSGEGYNQPQHF. The CDR3 DNA is TGTGCCAGCAGCGGGGAGGGCTACAATCAGCCCCAGCATTTT. Based on the CDR3 plus reference TRBV7-9 and TRBJ1-5, the full variable domain is DTGVSQNPRHKITKRGQNVTFRCDPISEHNRLYWYRQTLGQGPEFLTYFQNEAQLEKSRLLSDRFSAERPKGSFSTLEIQRTEQGDSAMYLCASSGEGYNQPQHFGDGTRLSIL.

The chain joins TRBV19 to TRBJ1-5, with D hard to call. There are 15 residues in the CDR3. Germline loops: CDR1 LNHDA, CDR2 SQIVND (reference sequence). The V end was cut by 8 bases, the J end by 2 bases, with 16 bases between. CDR3 DNA sequence: TGTGCCAGTGCTAGGGTCCCCGGGGGCAATCAGCCCCAGCATTTT. It translates to CASARVPGGNQPQHF.

This chain connects TRBV7-3 to TRBJ2-3; TRBD2 might be the D (6 bases). The germline V and J ends were trimmed by 2 bases and 6 bases, with 15 bases remaining between them. CDR3 size: 15 residues. Germline CDR1 and CDR2: SGHTA and FQGTGA. The CDR3 region is CASSLGGDVADTQYF. The CDR3 region has the DNA TGTGCCAGCAGCTTAGGAGGGGATGTCGCTGATACGCAGTATTTT.

The V call is TRBV16, the J call TRBJ2-1; D possibly corresponds to TRBD2 (6 bases). The CDR3 covers 15 residues. In germline, CDR1 is KGHSY, CDR2 FQNENV. V lost 2 bases and J 0 bases, leaving 8 bases between the germline ends. In DNA, the CDR3 is TGTGCCAGCAGCCAACTTAGCGGCTCCTACAATGAGCAGTTCTTC. It codes for CASSQLSGSYNEQFF.

In the case of this clone: The same CDR3 is also encoded by other DNA sequences in this sample. The V and J genes are TRBV30 and TRBJ1-2; D unresolved. Trimming pared 3 bases from V and 3 bases from J, leaving 11 bases between. CDR3 length equals 13 residues. In germline, CDR1 is GTSNPN, CDR2 SVGIG (reference sequence). CDR3 nucleotides: TGTGCCTGGAGACTAAGCGACGACTATGGCTACACCTTC. Amino acids: CAWRLSDDYGYTF.

This chain connects TRBV5-1 to TRBJ1-6; the D is unclear. Trimming stripped 0 bases from V and 14 bases from J, with 12 bases between. In germline, CDR1 is SGHRS, CDR2 YFSETQ. The CDR3 contains 13 residues. CDR3 residues: CASSLGLMETLHF. The CDR3 DNA is TGCGCCAGCAGCTTGGGCCTCATGGAGACCCTCCACTTT. Together with reference TRBV5-1 and TRBJ1-6, the CDR3 gives the full variable domain: KAGVTQTPRYLIKTRGQQVTLSCSPISGHRSVSWYQQTPGQGLQFLFEYFSETQRNKGNFPGRFSGRQFSNSRSEMNVSTLELGDSALYLCASSLGLMETLHFGNGTRLTVT.

The chain employs TRBV5-1 and TRBJ2-4; 9 bases are shared with TRBD2. V was pared by 3 bases and J by 1 base, with 2 bases of the junction left unmatched. From germline, CDR1 is SGHRS and CDR2 YFSETQ. The CDR3 has 15 amino acids. Here the CDR3 reads CASSSSGGAKNIQYF. CDR3 coding DNA: TGCGCCAGCAGCTCAAGCGGGGGGGCCAAAAACATTCAGTACTTC.

The J gene is TRBJ1-1, the V gene TRBV4-1, with no clear D. Germline V gene sequence: CDR1 MGHRA, CDR2 YSYEKL. The ends were cut back, 4 bases at V and 0 bases at J, with 9 bases in the middle. CDR3 length: 14 residues. The CDR3 spells CASSPMGLNTEAFF. Written as DNA, the CDR3 is TGCGCCAGCAGCCCAATGGGCTTGAACACTGAAGCTTTCTTT.